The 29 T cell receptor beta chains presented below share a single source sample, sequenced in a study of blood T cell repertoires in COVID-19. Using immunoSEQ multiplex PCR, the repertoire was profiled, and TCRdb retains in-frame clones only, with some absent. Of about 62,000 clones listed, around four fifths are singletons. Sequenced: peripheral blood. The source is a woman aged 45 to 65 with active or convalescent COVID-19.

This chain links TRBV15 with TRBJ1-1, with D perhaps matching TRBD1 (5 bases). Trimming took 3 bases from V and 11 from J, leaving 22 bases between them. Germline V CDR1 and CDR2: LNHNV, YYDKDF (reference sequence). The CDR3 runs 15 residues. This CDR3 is CATSRGGAAGRLAFF. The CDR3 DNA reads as TGTGCCACCAGCAGGGGTGGCGCGGCAGGGCGGTTGGCTTTCTTT.

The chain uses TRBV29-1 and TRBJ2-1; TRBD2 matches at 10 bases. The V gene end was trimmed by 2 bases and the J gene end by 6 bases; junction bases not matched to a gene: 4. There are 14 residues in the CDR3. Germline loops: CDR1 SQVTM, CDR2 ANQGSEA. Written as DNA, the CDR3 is TGCAGCGTTGAAAGGATAGCGGGAGGCAATGAGCAGTTCTTC. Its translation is CSVERIAGGNEQFF.

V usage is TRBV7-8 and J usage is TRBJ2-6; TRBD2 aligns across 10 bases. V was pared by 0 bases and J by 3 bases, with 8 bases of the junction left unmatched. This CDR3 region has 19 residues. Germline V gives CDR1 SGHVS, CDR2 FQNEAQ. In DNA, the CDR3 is TGTGCCAGCAGCTTAGCGGGGAGCGGGAGGGGTGGTGGGGCCAACGTCCTGACTTTC. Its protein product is CASSLAGSGRGGGANVLTF.

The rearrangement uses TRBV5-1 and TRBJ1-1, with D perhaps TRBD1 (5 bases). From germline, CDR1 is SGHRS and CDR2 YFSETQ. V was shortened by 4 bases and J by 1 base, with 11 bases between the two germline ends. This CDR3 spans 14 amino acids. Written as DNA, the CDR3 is TGCGCCAGCAGCGTAGTTAGGGGGAACACTGAAGCTTTCTTT. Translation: CASSVVRGNTEAFF.

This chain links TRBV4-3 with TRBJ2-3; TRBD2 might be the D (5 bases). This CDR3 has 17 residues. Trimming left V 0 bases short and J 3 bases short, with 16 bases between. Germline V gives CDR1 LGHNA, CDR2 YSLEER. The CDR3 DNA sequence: TGCGCCAGCAGCCAAGACGCCACTAGTTACAGAACAGATACGCAGTATTTT. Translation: CASSQDATSYRTDTQYF.

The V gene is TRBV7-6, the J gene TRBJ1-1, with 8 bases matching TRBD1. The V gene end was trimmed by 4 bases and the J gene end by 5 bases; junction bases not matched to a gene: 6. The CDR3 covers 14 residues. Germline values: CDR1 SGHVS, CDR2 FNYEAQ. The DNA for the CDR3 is TGTGCCAGCAGCTCCAGACAGGGGAGTACTGAAGCTTTCTTT. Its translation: CASSSRQGSTEAFF. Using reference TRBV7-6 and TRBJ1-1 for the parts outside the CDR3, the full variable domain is GAGVSQSPRYKVTKRGQDVALRCDPISGHVSLYWYRQALGQGPEFLTYFNYEAQQDKSGLPNDRFSAERPEGSISTLTIQRTEQRDSAMYRCASSSRQGSTEAFFGQGTRLTVV.

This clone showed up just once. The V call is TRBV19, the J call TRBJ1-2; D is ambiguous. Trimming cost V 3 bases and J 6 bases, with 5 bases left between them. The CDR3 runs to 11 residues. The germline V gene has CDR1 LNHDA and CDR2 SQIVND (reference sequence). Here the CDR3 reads CASSIRDGYTF. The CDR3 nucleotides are TGTGCCAGTAGTATCCGGGATGGCTACACCTTC.

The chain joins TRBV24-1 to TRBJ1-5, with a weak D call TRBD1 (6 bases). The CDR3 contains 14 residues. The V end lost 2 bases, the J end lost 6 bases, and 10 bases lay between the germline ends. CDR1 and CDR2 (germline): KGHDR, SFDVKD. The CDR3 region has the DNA TGTGCCACCAGTGATTACAGGGCGTTTCAGCCCCAGCATTTT. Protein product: CATSDYRAFQPQHF.

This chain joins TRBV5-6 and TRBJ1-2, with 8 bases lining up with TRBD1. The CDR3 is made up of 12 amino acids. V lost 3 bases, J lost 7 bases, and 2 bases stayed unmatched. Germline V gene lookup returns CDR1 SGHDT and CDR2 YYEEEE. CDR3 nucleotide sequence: TGTGCCAGCAGCTGGACAGGGAGTGGCTACACCTTC. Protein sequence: CASSWTGSGYTF.

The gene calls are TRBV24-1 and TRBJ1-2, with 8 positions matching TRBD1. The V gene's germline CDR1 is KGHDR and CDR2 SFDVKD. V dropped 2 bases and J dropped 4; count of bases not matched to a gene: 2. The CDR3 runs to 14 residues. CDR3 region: CATSDWDRRYGYTF. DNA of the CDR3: TGTGCCACCAGTGATTGGGACAGGCGCTATGGCTACACCTTC.

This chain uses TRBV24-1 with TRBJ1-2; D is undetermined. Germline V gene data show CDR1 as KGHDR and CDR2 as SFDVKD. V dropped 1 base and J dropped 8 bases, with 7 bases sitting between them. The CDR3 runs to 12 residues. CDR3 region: CATSDFAAGYTF. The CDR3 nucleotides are TGTGCCACCAGTGATTTTGCGGCCGGCTACACCTTC.

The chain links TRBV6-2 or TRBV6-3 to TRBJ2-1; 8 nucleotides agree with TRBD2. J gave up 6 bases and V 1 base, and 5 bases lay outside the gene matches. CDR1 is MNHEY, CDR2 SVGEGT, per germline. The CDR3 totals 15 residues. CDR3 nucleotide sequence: TGTGCCAGCAGTTACTGGGGGACTAGGGTCAATGAGCAGTTCTTC. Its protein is CASSYWGTRVNEQFF.

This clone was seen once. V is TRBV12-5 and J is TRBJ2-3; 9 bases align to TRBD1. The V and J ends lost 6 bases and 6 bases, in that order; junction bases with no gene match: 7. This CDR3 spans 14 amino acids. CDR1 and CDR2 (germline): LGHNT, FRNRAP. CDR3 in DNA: TGTGCTAGTGGGAAAACGACAGGGGGGGATACGCAGTATTTT. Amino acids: CASGKTTGGDTQYF. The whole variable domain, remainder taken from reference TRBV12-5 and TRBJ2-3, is DARVTQTPRHKVTEMGQEVTMRCQPILGHNTVFWYRQTMMQGLELLAYFRNRAPLDDSGMPKDRFSAEMPDATLATLKIQPSEPRDSAVYFCASGKTTGGDTQYFGPGTRLTVL.

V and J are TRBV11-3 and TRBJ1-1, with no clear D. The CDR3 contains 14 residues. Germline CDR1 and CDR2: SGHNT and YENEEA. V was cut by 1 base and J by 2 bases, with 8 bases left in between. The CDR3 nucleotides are TGTGCCAGCAGCTTAGGCGGGATTAACACTGAAGCTTTCTTT. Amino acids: CASSLGGINTEAFF.

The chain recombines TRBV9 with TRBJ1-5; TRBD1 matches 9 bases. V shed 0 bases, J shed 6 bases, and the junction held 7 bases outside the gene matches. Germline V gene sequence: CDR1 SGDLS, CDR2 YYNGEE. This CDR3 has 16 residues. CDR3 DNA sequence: TGTGCCAGCAGCGTAGAGAGGACAGGGGAAGGTCAGCCCCAGCATTTT. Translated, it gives CASSVERTGEGQPQHF.

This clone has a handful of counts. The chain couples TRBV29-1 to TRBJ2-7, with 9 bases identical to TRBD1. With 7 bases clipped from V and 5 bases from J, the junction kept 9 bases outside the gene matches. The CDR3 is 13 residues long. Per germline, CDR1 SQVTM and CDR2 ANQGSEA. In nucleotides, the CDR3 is TGCAGCGCTACGGGACAGGGCGGCCACGAGCAGTACTTC. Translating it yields CSATGQGGHEQYF.

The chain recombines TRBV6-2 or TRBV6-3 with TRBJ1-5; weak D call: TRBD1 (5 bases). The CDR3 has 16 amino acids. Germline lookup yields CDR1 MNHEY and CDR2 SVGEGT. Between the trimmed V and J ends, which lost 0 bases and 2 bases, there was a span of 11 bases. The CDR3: CASSYSKGAGNQPQHF. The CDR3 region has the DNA TGTGCCAGCAGTTACTCGAAAGGGGCAGGCAATCAGCCCCAGCATTTT.

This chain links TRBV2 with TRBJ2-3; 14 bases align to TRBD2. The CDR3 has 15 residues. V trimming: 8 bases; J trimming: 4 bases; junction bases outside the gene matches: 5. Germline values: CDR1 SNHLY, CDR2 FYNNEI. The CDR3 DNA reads TGTGCCAGCGCGGGACTAGCGGGAGCCGCAGATACGCAGTATTTT. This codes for CASAGLAGAADTQYF.

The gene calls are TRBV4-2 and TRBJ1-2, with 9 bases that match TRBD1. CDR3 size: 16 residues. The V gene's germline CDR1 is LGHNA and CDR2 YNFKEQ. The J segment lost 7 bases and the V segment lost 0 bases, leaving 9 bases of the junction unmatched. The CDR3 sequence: CASSQDIGGQGGGYTF. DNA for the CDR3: TGTGCCAGCAGCCAAGACATCGGGGGACAGGGCGGTGGCTACACCTTC.

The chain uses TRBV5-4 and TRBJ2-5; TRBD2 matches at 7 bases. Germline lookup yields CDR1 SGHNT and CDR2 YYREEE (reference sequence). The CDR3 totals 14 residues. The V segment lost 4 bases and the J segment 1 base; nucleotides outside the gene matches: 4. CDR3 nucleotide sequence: TGTGCCAGCAGCCCGACTAGCAGCCAAGAGACCCAGTACTTC. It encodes CASSPTSSQETQYF.

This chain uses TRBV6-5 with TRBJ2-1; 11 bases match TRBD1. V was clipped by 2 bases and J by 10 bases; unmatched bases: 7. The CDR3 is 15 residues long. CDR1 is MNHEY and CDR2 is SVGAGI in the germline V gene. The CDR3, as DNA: TGTGCCAGCAGTTACGCCGGGACAGGGGGTGGGGAGCAGTTCTTC. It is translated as CASSYAGTGGGEQFF.

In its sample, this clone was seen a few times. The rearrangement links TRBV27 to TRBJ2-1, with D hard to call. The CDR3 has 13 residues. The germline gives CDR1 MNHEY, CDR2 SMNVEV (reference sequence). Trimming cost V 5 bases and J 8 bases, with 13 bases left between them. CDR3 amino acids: CASSPSPDYEQFF. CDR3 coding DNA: TGTGCCAGCAGTCCTAGTCCCGATTATGAGCAGTTCTTC.

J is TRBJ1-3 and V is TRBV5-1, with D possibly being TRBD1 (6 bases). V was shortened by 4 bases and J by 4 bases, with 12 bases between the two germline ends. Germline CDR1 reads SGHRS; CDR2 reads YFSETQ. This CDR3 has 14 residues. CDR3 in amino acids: CASSNRTVGNTIYF. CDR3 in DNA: TGCGCCAGCAGCAACCGGACAGTGGGAAACACCATATATTTT.

The DNA of the CDR3 is TGTGCCAGCAGCTTATGGGGACAGGGCTTCTCCTACGAGCAGTACTTC. This sequence encodes CASSLWGQGFSYEQYF. This chain connects TRBV7-2 to TRBJ2-7; 9 nucleotides agree with TRBD1. Germline assignment: CDR1 SGHTA and CDR2 FQGNSA. The CDR3 loop spans 16 amino acids. Trimming at V came to 2 bases and at J to 0 bases, leaving 5 bases not matched to a gene. Full variable domain (outside the CDR3, taken from reference TRBV7-2 and TRBJ2-7): GAGVSQSPSNKVTEKGKDVELRCDPISGHTALYWYRQSLGQGLEFLIYFQGNSAPDKSGLPSDRFSAERTGGSVSTLTIQRTQQEDSAVYLCASSLWGQGFSYEQYFGPGTRLTVT.

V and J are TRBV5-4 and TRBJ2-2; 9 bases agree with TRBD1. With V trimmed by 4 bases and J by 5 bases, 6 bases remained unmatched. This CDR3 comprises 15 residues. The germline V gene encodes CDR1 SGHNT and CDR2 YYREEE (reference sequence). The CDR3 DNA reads TGTGCCAGCAGCCCCGACAGGGGGGTGACCGGGGAGCTGTTTTTT. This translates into CASSPDRGVTGELFF. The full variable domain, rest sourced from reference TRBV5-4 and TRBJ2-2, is ETGVTQSPTHLIKTRGQQVTLRCSSQSGHNTVSWYQQALGQGPQFIFQYYREEENGRGNFPPRFSGLQFPNYSSELNVNALELDDSALYLCASSPDRGVTGELFFGEGSRLTVL.

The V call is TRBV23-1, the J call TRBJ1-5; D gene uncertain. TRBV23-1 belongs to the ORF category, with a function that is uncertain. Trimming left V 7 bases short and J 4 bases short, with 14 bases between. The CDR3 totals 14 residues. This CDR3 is CASTGGYDNQPQHF. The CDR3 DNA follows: TGCGCCAGCACCGGAGGGTACGATAATCAGCCCCAGCATTTT.

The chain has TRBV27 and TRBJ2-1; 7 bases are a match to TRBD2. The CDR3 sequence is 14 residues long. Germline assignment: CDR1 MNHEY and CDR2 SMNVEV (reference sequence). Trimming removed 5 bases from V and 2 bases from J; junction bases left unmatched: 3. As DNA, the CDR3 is TGTGCCAGCAGTGGGGGAGGGACCTACAATGAGCAGTTCTTC. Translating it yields CASSGGGTYNEQFF.

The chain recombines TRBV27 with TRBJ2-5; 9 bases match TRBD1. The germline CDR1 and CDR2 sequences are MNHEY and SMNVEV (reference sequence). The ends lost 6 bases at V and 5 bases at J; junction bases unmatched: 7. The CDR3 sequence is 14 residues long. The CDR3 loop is CASSRDRVGETQYF. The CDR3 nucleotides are TGTGCCAGCAGCCGGGACAGGGTCGGGGAGACCCAGTACTTC.

The CDR3 DNA reads TGTGCCACCAGCAACGGACTAGCGGGGGCCTGGGAGACCCAGTACTTC. This gives the protein CATSNGLAGAWETQYF. V gene TRBV15 combines with J gene TRBJ2-5, with TRBD2 identical over 13 bases. This CDR3 has 16 residues. Germline values: CDR1 LNHNV, CDR2 YYDKDF (reference sequence). J lost 5 bases, V lost 4 bases, and 7 bases had no gene match.